The sequence of this T cell receptor (beta chain) was determined in a study of control samples from healthy donors and cancer patients. V was clipped by 2 bases and J by 5 bases, with 14 bases between them. Germline CDR1 reads KGHDR; CDR2 reads SFDVKD. The CDR3 has 15 amino acids. Clones were read by immunoSEQ multiplex PCR, and TCRdb kept only the in-frame ones, dropping some. The sample has roughly 95,000 clones; just over 85% are singletons. V is TRBV24-1 and J is TRBJ2-5; D is unclear. The sequence was obtained from a man between 25 and 39 years old in good health. The sequenced sample was blood. For the CDR3, the DNA is TGTGCCACCAGTGATTCGACCCGCCCGAGGGAGACCCAGTACTTC. It translates to CATSDSTRPRETQYF.